What follows describes a single T cell receptor (beta chain). Its antigen is undetermined. The junction had 8 bases not matched to a gene; V was cut back by 5 bases and J by 2 bases. CDR1 and CDR2 from the germline V gene are SGHTA and FQGNSA. CDR3 size: 16 residues. Data came from immunoSEQ multiplex PCR; TCRdb stores just in-frame clones and leaves some out. This table has approximately 130,000 clones, approximately 90% appearing once. These data belong to a study of cytomegalovirus exposure and HLA in healthy donors. General observations from the study: Among the CMV-associated chains, a few were confirmed in vitro as specific for CMV antigens.

This sequence was found in a woman in her late teens or twenties in good health and CMV-seronegative. The chain employs TRBV7-2 and TRBJ2-2, with TRBD2 identical over 7 bases. The sequenced sample was PBMCs. The CDR3 reads CASSLLTSLNTGELFF. The CDR3, as DNA: TGTGCCAGCAGCCTACTGACTAGCCTAAACACCGGGGAGCTGTTTTTT.